This T cell receptor (beta chain) came from a study of CXCR3-negative and CXCR3-positive naive CD8 T cells. Carrying UMI labels, the TRB cDNA libraries were prepared through 5' RACE. TCRdb reprocessed the 5' RACE reads and keeps a single row for each CDR3 protein, giving no DNA. The clone table shows roughly 130,000 distinct CDR3 sequences, with the ten largest holding under 0.75%. Remarks on this clonotype: Its antigen is unknown.

The CDR3 contains 15 residues. General study findings and limits: Naive cells that were CXCR3-positive had more hydrophobic TRB CDR3s (compared with CXCR3-negative naive cells). Diversity ran similarly high across both naive subsets but far lower in memory CD8+ cells. Naive subsets showed comparable surface CD5, and TCR interaction strength was also inferred from TRB CDR3 physicochemistry. Freshly isolated PBMCs were used in most assays, given partial CXCR3 loss after freezing.

Naive CD8+ T cells had a CD45RO-CCR7+CD27+CD95- phenotype. The V gene is TRBV21-1, the J gene TRBJ2-5; TCRdb designates TRBD1, a call that cannot be tested without DNA. TRBV21-1 is an annotated pseudogene. Sequencing was done on a sample of naive CXCR3+ CD8+ T cells from blood. Documented subset: CD45RO-CCR7+CD27+CD95- naive CD8+ T cells expressing CXCR3 (TNR3+). The receptor was derived from a human donor in good health. Some clones in this sample may be carry-over from other donors' samples. The CDR3 sequence is CASSNLRDSEETQYF.